Listed below are T cell receptor beta chains from one sample, sequenced in a study of response to subunit inactivated influenza vaccine. One entry per CDR3 protein, called by TCRdb with MiXCR from the RT-PCR reads. Among about 780,000 distinct CDR3 sequences listed, around 18% were seen once. This specimen was PBMCs from blood, taken about 5 days after vaccination. The origin of the receptors is a man aged 50 or older who received an inactivated influenza vaccine. Both conserved end residues are part of each CDR3. The size of a clone is reported for some rows only, either as once, few or many, or as a class for expanded clones.

abundance: few
j_gene: TRBJ2-5
v_gene: TRBV5-1
CDR3aa: CASSGAGTGLPQETQYF

abundance: .
j_gene: TRBJ2-2
v_gene: TRBV20-1
CDR3aa: CSARLGGYTGELFF

abundance: few
j_gene: TRBJ2-7
v_gene: TRBV5-1
CDR3aa: CASSLGLGTGDHEQYF

abundance: few
j_gene: TRBJ2-4
v_gene: TRBV4-2
CDR3aa: CASSPAPQRNIQYF

abundance: .
j_gene: TRBJ2-7
v_gene: TRBV7-8
CDR3aa: CASSLAPSRRPYEQYF

abundance: many
j_gene: TRBJ2-3
v_gene: TRBV12-3/TRBV12-4
CDR3aa: CASSSLGASTDTQYF

abundance: .
j_gene: TRBJ2-7
v_gene: TRBV4-3
CDR3aa: CASSQTTSGRIFGSYEQYF

abundance: few
j_gene: TRBJ1-4
v_gene: TRBV7-6
CDR3aa: CASSTRDGKTLATNEKLFF

abundance: many
j_gene: TRBJ2-3
v_gene: TRBV20-1
CDR3aa: CSARGLSTDTQYF

abundance: few
j_gene: TRBJ1-5
v_gene: TRBV12-3/TRBV12-4
CDR3aa: CASSRKSAGSNQPQHF

abundance: .
j_gene: TRBJ1-3
v_gene: TRBV12-3/TRBV12-4
CDR3aa: CASTPVGLSGNTIYF

abundance: once
j_gene: TRBJ2-1
v_gene: TRBV29-1
CDR3aa: CSVAGTSDYNEQFF

abundance: .
j_gene: TRBJ1-6
v_gene: TRBV4-3
CDR3aa: CASSQVLWGQGTISPLHF

abundance: .
j_gene: TRBJ2-7
v_gene: TRBV15
CDR3aa: CATSRGWVFYEQYF

abundance: .
j_gene: TRBJ1-1
v_gene: TRBV5-1
CDR3aa: CASSLWGGETEAFF

abundance: .
j_gene: TRBJ2-7
v_gene: TRBV3-1
CDR3aa: CASSQGFTSPYEQYF

abundance: .
j_gene: TRBJ1-5
v_gene: TRBV25-1
CDR3aa: CASRQSGGNQPQHF

abundance: many
j_gene: TRBJ2-3
v_gene: TRBV12-3/TRBV12-4
CDR3aa: CASSSQGPGQYF

abundance: few
j_gene: TRBJ2-5
v_gene: TRBV5-1
CDR3aa: CASSSLGDRGRQETQYF

abundance: .
j_gene: TRBJ2-5
v_gene: TRBV6-5
CDR3aa: CASSSPLDREETQYF

abundance: few
j_gene: TRBJ2-1
v_gene: TRBV5-1
CDR3aa: CASSSPSGRGTPSSYNEQFF

abundance: .
j_gene: TRBJ2-1
v_gene: TRBV20-1
CDR3aa: CSAASYRGRAYNEQFF

abundance: .
j_gene: TRBJ1-4
v_gene: TRBV5-1
CDR3aa: CASSPGGIEKLFF

abundance: many
j_gene: TRBJ2-7
v_gene: TRBV20-1
CDR3aa: CSARPTVGGGEQYF

abundance: many
j_gene: TRBJ2-7
v_gene: TRBV20-1
CDR3aa: CSGEDRAYYEQYF

abundance: few
j_gene: TRBJ2-1
v_gene: TRBV5-5
CDR3aa: CASSLAVRTGGNEQFF

abundance: .
j_gene: TRBJ1-6
v_gene: TRBV7-2
CDR3aa: CASSSDREVHF

abundance: many
j_gene: TRBJ2-1
v_gene: TRBV2
CDR3aa: CASSEALSRPYNEQFF

abundance: few
j_gene: TRBJ1-1
v_gene: TRBV20-1
CDR3aa: CSARLRVAEAFF

abundance: few
j_gene: TRBJ2-3
v_gene: TRBV5-1
CDR3aa: CASSQQHSSSTDTQYF

abundance: .
j_gene: TRBJ1-5
v_gene: TRBV12-3/TRBV12-4
CDR3aa: CASTHSAIQPQHF

abundance: .
j_gene: TRBJ2-7
v_gene: TRBV6-5
CDR3aa: CASSYSGNNYEQYF

abundance: few
j_gene: TRBJ2-1
v_gene: TRBV5-1
CDR3aa: CASSLDWGGNEQFF

abundance: .
j_gene: TRBJ2-6
v_gene: TRBV9
CDR3aa: CASSVDRAPSGANVLTF

abundance: .
j_gene: TRBJ2-7
v_gene: TRBV5-1
CDR3aa: CASSLSAARSYEQYF

abundance: many
j_gene: TRBJ2-7
v_gene: TRBV7-2
CDR3aa: CASSLEGLRGEQYF

abundance: .
j_gene: TRBJ2-1
v_gene: TRBV12-3/TRBV12-4
CDR3aa: CASRRGGSSYNEQFF

abundance: few
j_gene: TRBJ1-5
v_gene: TRBV29-1
CDR3aa: CSVAGDSNQPQHF

abundance: few
j_gene: TRBJ2-3
v_gene: TRBV29-1
CDR3aa: CSVDSWTGTKTPGDTQYF

abundance: .
j_gene: TRBJ2-2
v_gene: TRBV20-1
CDR3aa: CSARAGGTSENTGELFF

abundance: .
j_gene: TRBJ1-1
v_gene: TRBV6-5
CDR3aa: CASRSTDRAFF

abundance: once
j_gene: TRBJ1-6
v_gene: TRBV10-1
CDR3aa: CASSVGDSPLHF

abundance: few
j_gene: TRBJ1-6
v_gene: TRBV27
CDR3aa: CASSFGTGVSPLHF

abundance: .
j_gene: TRBJ2-4
v_gene: TRBV7-2
CDR3aa: CASSFSGGLAKNIQYF

abundance: many
j_gene: TRBJ1-5
v_gene: TRBV7-6
CDR3aa: CASSLQQGENQPQHF

abundance: .
j_gene: TRBJ2-3
v_gene: TRBV7-9
CDR3aa: CASSSNRGRTDTQYF

abundance: .
j_gene: TRBJ2-3
v_gene: TRBV4-3
CDR3aa: CASSHEYPGHSTDTQYF

abundance: .
j_gene: TRBJ2-7
v_gene: TRBV20-1
CDR3aa: CSARRLAGGPFYEQYF

abundance: few
j_gene: TRBJ2-1
v_gene: TRBV19
CDR3aa: CASSRDPGTSGPYNEQFF

abundance: .
j_gene: TRBJ2-3
v_gene: TRBV6-5
CDR3aa: CASSYYRDRGDTQYF